A selection of T cell receptor beta chains follows, all from one sample in a study of blood T cells in healthy people across ages. TCRdb recomputed calls from the 5' RACE reads with MiXCR, one row per CDR3 protein. This sample has 850,000 to 1,100,000 distinct CDR3 sequences; approximately 38% occur once, and the top ten carry around 13%. The sequencing sample was made of blood. The receptors here all came from a man younger than 35 in good health. Each CDR3 is given with its conserved first and last residue. The D gene is left open where the match is weak. Some rows mark clone size as missing; the rest say once, few, many or name a class of expanded clone.

d_gene	v_gene	abundance	j_gene	CDR3nt	CDR3aa
-	TRBV12-3/TRBV12-4	-	TRBJ2-7	TGTGCCAGCAGTTTGGGGGCAGGGGAGGCGTCCTACGAGCAGTACTTC	CASSLGAGEASYEQYF
-	TRBV9	-	TRBJ1-1	TGTGCCATCAGCGTGGGGGACATCACTGAAGCTTTCTTT	CAISVGDITEAFF
-	TRBV27	many	TRBJ1-1	TGTGCCAGCAGTTTGGGGCCGTTTAGGGCAGCAGAGAACACTGAAGCTTTCTTT	CASSLGPFRAAENTEAFF
TRBD2	TRBV7-9	few	TRBJ2-1	TGTGCCAGCAGACTAACGGGAGGTTTTGGGAATGAGCAGTTCTTC	CASRLTGGFGNEQFF
-	TRBV12-3/TRBV12-4	many	TRBJ2-7	TGTGCCACCTCAACCGGGCAGAGCTCCTACGAGCAGTACTTC	CATSTGQSSYEQYF
-	TRBV7-9	few	TRBJ2-5	TGTGCCACCACCCCTAAGCAGGAGACCCAGTACTTC	CATTPKQETQYF
-	TRBV2	few	TRBJ2-7	TGTGCCAGCAGTGAAGCAACAGGCCTCACCTACGAGCAGTACTTC	CASSEATGLTYEQYF
-	TRBV12-3/TRBV12-4	few	TRBJ2-5	TGTGCCAGCACGCGGGAAACGAGGGGTGAGACCCAGTACTTC	CASTRETRGETQYF
-	TRBV6-2/TRBV6-3	-	TRBJ1-1	TGTGCCAGCATCCCGCCGGGAATAGGCACTGAAGCTTTCTTT	CASIPPGIGTEAFF
TRBD1	TRBV12-3/TRBV12-4	few	TRBJ2-3	TGTGCCAGCAGTTCTGCAGGGGGCACCACAGATACGCAGTATTTT	CASSSAGGTTDTQYF
-	TRBV10-3	-	TRBJ1-4	TGTGCCATCAGGGACAGTCCGGGTGAAAAACTGTTTTTT	CAIRDSPGEKLFF
-	TRBV4-3	-	TRBJ1-1	TGCGCCAGCAGCCCCCAGGGGACAAAGAACACTGAAGCTTTCTTT	CASSPQGTKNTEAFF
-	TRBV12-3/TRBV12-4	many	TRBJ1-1	TGTGCCAGCAGTAACACTGAAGCTTTCTTT	CASSNTEAFF
-	TRBV12-3/TRBV12-4	-	TRBJ1-5	TGTGCCAGCAGTCCCTGGGACAATCAGCCCCAGCATTTT	CASSPWDNQPQHF
-	TRBV12-3/TRBV12-4	-	TRBJ1-2	TGTGCCAGCATCGGGGGGGTAAGAGTAGGTGGCTACACCTTC	CASIGGVRVGGYTF
-	TRBV7-8	-	TRBJ1-1	TGTGCCAGCAGCCCACAACCCTCGGGGATGAACACTGAAGCTTTCTTT	CASSPQPSGMNTEAFF
-	TRBV12-3/TRBV12-4	-	TRBJ1-1	TGTGCCAGCAGTACGGATTGGAACACTGAAGCTTTCTTT	CASSTDWNTEAFF
-	TRBV7-2	-	TRBJ2-3	TGTGCCAGCAGCCCGACTAATACGCAGTATTTT	CASSPTNTQYF
TRBD2	TRBV7-2	-	TRBJ2-1	TGTGCCAGCAGCTCCCCGGGGGGATTTAATGAGCAGTTCTTC	CASSSPGGFNEQFF
TRBD1	TRBV29-1	-	TRBJ1-1	TGCAGCGTTGAGGGGGGACAGGGAGTTCCTGAAGCTTTCTTT	CSVEGGQGVPEAFF
TRBD1	TRBV29-1	-	TRBJ1-1	TGCAGCGTTCGGGGACAGGGGGCGGCTGAAGCTTTCTTT	CSVRGQGAAEAFF
-	TRBV7-2	many	TRBJ2-7	TGTGCCAGCAGCTTAACGGCTAGCGTCTACGAGCAGTACTTC	CASSLTASVYEQYF
TRBD1	TRBV2	-	TRBJ1-1	TGTGCCAGCAGATACCAAAGGGACAGTTGGAACACTGAAGCTTTCTTT	CASRYQRDSWNTEAFF
-	TRBV3-1	few	TRBJ1-1	TGTGCCAGCAGCCGGGACGGCAAATCCGAAGCTTTCTTT	CASSRDGKSEAFF
-	TRBV20-1	many	TRBJ2-7	TGCAGTGCTAGAGACACCAGGGTGAGCTCCTACGAGCAGTACTTC	CSARDTRVSSYEQYF
-	TRBV13	many	TRBJ2-1	TGTGCCAGCAGCCAAAGCTTTGGGGGGTACAATGAGCAGTTCTTC	CASSQSFGGYNEQFF
-	TRBV20-1	few	TRBJ2-3	TGCAGTGCTAGGGACGAGGGGGAGTATATGACAGATACGCAGTATTTT	CSARDEGEYMTDTQYF
-	TRBV4-1	-	TRBJ1-4	TGCGCCAGCAGCCCCGGATATACTAATGAAAAACCGTTTTTT	CASSPGYTNEKPFF
TRBD1	TRBV6-1	-	TRBJ1-1	TGTGCCAGCAGAAGGGGGGACAGAGGCTACACTGAAGCTTTCTTT	CASRRGDRGYTEAFF
-	TRBV7-2	-	TRBJ2-1	TGTGCCAGCAGCTTAGCGGCCAGGGGATACAATGAGCAGTTCTTC	CASSLAARGYNEQFF
TRBD1	TRBV20-1	-	TRBJ1-4	TGCAGTGCTAGAGTTATTGGGGACAGGGATACTGCAACTAATGAAAAACTGTTTTTT	CSARVIGDRDTATNEKLFF
TRBD2	TRBV12-3/TRBV12-4	few	TRBJ2-3	TGTGCCAGCAGTTCCCGGACTAGTAGCACAGATACGCAGTATTTT	CASSSRTSSTDTQYF
TRBD2	TRBV11-1	-	TRBJ2-2	TGTGCCAGCAGCATTAGCGGGGGGTTCACCGGGGAGCTGTTTTTT	CASSISGGFTGELFF
TRBD1	TRBV13	-	TRBJ2-7	TGTGCCTCGAACTCGGGACAGCCCAACAATGAGCAGTACTTC	CASNSGQPNNEQYF
TRBD1	TRBV2	-	TRBJ2-5	TGTGCCAGCAGTAAGGGGGCCCTCCAAGAGACCCAGTACTTC	CASSKGALQETQYF
-	TRBV7-9	-	TRBJ2-7	TGTGCCAGCAGCAAGGAGCTGGCAGGGGTGTTGCGGTACGAGCAGTACTTC	CASSKELAGVLRYEQYF
-	TRBV20-1	-	TRBJ1-1	TGCAGTGCTAGAGATATAGCAGTAATGAACACTGAAGCTTTCTTT	CSARDIAVMNTEAFF
TRBD1	TRBV7-9	once	TRBJ2-7	TGTGCCAGCAGCTTAGCCCAGGGGGCATTCTCCTACGAGCAGTACTTC	CASSLAQGAFSYEQYF
-	TRBV3-1	few	TRBJ2-4	TGTGCCAGCAGTCGCAGGGGAAGTTCAGCGCTAGCCAAAAACATTCAGTACTTC	CASSRRGSSALAKNIQYF
-	TRBV13	-	TRBJ1-1	TGTGCCAGCAGCTTAGTCTCAGGGCCGAACACTGAAGCTTTCTTT	CASSLVSGPNTEAFF
TRBD1	TRBV20-1	-	TRBJ2-1	TGCAGTGCTAGACTACCCCTTAGGACAGGCTCCAATGAGCAGTTCTTC	CSARLPLRTGSNEQFF
-	TRBV20-1	few	TRBJ2-2	TGCAGTGCTAAGGAGGGGTCAAACACCGGGGAGCTGTTTTTT	CSAKEGSNTGELFF
-	TRBV14	-	TRBJ2-3	TGTGCCAGCAGCCAAGGGGCCCAGGGGTCGGGCACAGATACGCAGTATTTT	CASSQGAQGSGTDTQYF
-	TRBV5-1	-	TRBJ2-7	TGCGCCAGCAGCTTGTATCCCACAGGGAGTTCCTACGAGCAGTACTTC	CASSLYPTGSSYEQYF
-	TRBV6-5	-	TRBJ1-2	TGTGCCAGCAGTTACTCAACCGGGACGGATGGCTACACCTTC	CASSYSTGTDGYTF
TRBD2	TRBV2	-	TRBJ2-1	TGTGTGATGGAGCGGGGTACCAATGAGCAGTTCTTC	CVMERGTNEQFF
-	TRBV29-1	many	TRBJ2-1	TGCAGCGTTGAAGATTTCAATGAGCAGTTCTTC	CSVEDFNEQFF
TRBD1	TRBV27	-	TRBJ1-4	TGTGCCAGCAGTTTGGAACCGGGGACAGGGAAACTGTTTTTT	CASSLEPGTGKLFF
-	TRBV7-9	-	TRBJ1-2	TGTGCCAGCAGCTTAGATGCAGGGGTTGATGGCTACACCTTC	CASSLDAGVDGYTF
-	TRBV20-1	-	TRBJ2-7	TGCAGTGCTGGTACCAGGGGCGGTGTCTACGAGCAGTACTTC	CSAGTRGGVYEQYF
-	TRBV18	few	TRBJ1-1	TGTGCCAGCTCGCAGGGAGGAAGGGCCACTGAAGCTTTCTTT	CASSQGGRATEAFF
TRBD1	TRBV3-1	once	TRBJ2-1	TGTGCCAGCAGCCCTCGGGACAGGGGGGGCTACAATGAGCAGTTCTTC	CASSPRDRGGYNEQFF
-	TRBV27	-	TRBJ1-1	TGTGCCAGCAGCTTCGATATGGACCCTCGGGCTGAAGCTTTCTTT	CASSFDMDPRAEAFF
-	TRBV29-1	few	TRBJ1-1	TGCAGCGTTGAAGGCGCTAACACTGAAGCTTTCTTT	CSVEGANTEAFF